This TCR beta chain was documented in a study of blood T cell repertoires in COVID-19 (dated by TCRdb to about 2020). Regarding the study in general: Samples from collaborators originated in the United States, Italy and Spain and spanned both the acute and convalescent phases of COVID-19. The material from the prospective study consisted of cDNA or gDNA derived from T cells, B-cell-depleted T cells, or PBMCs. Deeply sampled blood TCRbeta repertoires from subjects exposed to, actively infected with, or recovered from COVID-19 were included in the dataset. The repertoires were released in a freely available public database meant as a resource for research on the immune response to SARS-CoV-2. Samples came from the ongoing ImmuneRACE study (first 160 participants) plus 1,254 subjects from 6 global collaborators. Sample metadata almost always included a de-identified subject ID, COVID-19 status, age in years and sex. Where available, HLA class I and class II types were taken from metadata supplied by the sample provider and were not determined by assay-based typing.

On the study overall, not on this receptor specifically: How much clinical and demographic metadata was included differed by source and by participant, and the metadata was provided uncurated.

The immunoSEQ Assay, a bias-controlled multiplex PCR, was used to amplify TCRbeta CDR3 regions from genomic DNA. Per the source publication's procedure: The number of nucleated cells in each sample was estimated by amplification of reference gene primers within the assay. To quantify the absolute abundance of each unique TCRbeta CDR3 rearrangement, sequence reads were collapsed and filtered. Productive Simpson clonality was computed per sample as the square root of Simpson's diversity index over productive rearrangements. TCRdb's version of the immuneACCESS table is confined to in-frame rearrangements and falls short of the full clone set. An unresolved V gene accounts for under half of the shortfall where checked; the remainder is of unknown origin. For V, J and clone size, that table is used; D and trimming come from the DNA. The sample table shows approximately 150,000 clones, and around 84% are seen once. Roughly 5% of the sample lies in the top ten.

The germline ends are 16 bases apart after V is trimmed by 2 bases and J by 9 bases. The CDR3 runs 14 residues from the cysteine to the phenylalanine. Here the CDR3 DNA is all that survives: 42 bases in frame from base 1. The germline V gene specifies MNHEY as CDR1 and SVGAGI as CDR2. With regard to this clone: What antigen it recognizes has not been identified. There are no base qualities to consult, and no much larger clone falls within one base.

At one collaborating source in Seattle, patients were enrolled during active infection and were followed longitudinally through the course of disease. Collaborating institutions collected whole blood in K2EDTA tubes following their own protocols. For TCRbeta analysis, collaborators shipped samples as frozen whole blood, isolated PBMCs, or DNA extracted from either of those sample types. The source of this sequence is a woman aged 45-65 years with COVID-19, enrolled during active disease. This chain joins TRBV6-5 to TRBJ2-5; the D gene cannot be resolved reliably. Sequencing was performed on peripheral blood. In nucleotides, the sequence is TGTGCCAGCAGTTACAACCGCGTCCTCCCGTCCCAGTACTTC. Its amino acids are CASSYNRVLPSQYF.